One sample yielded the 27 T cell receptor beta chains listed below, sequenced in a study of CD8 T cells in ankylosing spondylitis (dated by TCRdb to about 2017). The library was produced with 5' RACE. Sequenced using an Illumina HiSeq 2500. Using fastp at Q25 and MiXCR, TCRdb reprocessed the public reads and kept productive beta chains. CDR3 protein sequences are deduplicated, and each keeps its most common genes and DNA. The table for this sample lists approximately 130,000 distinct CDR3 sequences; approximately 10% of them were counted only once. The ten biggest clones cover about 4% of the sample. Sequencing was done on a sample of blood, either unsorted or a sorted T cell fraction (not recorded which). Source of these receptors: a female donor with ankylosing spondylitis or in good health (not recorded which).

There are many counts of this clonotype. The chain recombines TRBV27 with TRBJ2-2, with D maybe TRBD1 (5 bases). This CDR3 comprises 15 residues. Germline-derived CDR1 and CDR2 are MNHEY and SMNVEV (reference sequence). V lost 7 bases and J 1 base, leaving 13 bases between the germline ends. The chain's CDR3 is CASNRGDRNTGELFF. DNA for the CDR3: TGTGCCAGCAACCGTGGCGACAGGAACACCGGGGAGCTGTTTTTT.

This clonotype occurred many times. The V and J genes are TRBV20-1 and TRBJ2-3; either TRBD1 or TRBD2 may fit D (5 bases each). Trimming shortened V by 6 bases and J by 1 base, and 14 bases separated the two germline ends. The CDR3 is 14 residues long. CDR1 DFQATT and CDR2 SNEGSKA come from the germline V gene (reference sequence). The CDR3 sequence is CSASRDGGTDTQYF. The CDR3, as DNA: TGCAGTGCAAGCAGGGACGGGGGCACAGATACGCAGTATTTT.

The sample holds many counts of this clonotype. The chain employs TRBV6-1 and TRBJ2-3; D gene ambiguous. In germline, CDR1 is MNHNS, CDR2 SASEGT. V dropped 2 bases and J dropped 4 bases, with 4 bases sitting between them. The CDR3 loop spans 12 amino acids. In DNA, the CDR3 is TGTGCCAGCAGTGAACGGGCAGATACGCAGTATTTT. It codes for CASSERADTQYF.

This clonotype has a count of ten or more. The chain uses TRBV6-4 and TRBJ2-1; 7 bases are a match to TRBD1. Germline V gene data show CDR1 as MRHNA and CDR2 as SNTAGT. This CDR3 is 14 amino acids long. The junction had 8 bases not matched to a gene; V was cut back by 5 bases and J by 7 bases. Written as DNA, the CDR3 is TGTGCCAGCAGTTCCCAGGGGGAAAAAAATGAGCAGTTCTTC. This codes for CASSSQGEKNEQFF.

Many counts were recorded for this clonotype. The V and J genes are TRBV10-3 and TRBJ1-2; possible D gene TRBD1, 5 bases. Germline CDR1 is ENHRY and CDR2 is SYGVKD. CDR3 length equals 14 residues. V lost 6 bases to trimming and J lost 6 bases, with 17 bases between them. The CDR3, as DNA: TGTGCCATCAGCCTCCGGGATCAGGGCGATGGCTACACCTTC. This encodes CAISLRDQGDGYTF.

In its sample, this clonotype was seen many times. This sequence joins TRBV12-3 or TRBV12-4 and TRBJ2-1; tentatively, D is TRBD1 (5 bases). Trimming cost V 6 bases and J 4 bases, with 10 bases left between them. This CDR3 comprises 13 residues. CDR3 loop: CASSLTDYNEQFF. The DNA of the CDR3 is TGTGCCAGCAGCTTGACAGATTACAATGAGCAGTTCTTC.

This clonotype showed up just a few times. This chain uses TRBV5-5 with TRBJ2-7, with TRBD1 identical over 7 bases. J gave up 3 bases and V 2 bases, and 5 bases lay outside the gene matches. The CDR3 loop spans 14 amino acids. Germline values: CDR1 SGHKS, CDR2 YYEKEE (reference sequence). The CDR3 protein is CASSLGPGGYEQYF. As DNA, the CDR3 is TGTGCCAGCAGCTTAGGGCCAGGGGGCTACGAGCAGTACTTC.

This clonotype showed up many times. The rearrangement links TRBV5-6 to TRBJ2-1; 12 bases fit TRBD2. The CDR3 totals 15 residues. V gave up 3 bases and J gave up 6 bases; unmatched junction bases: 4. The germline gives CDR1 SGHDT, CDR2 YYEEEE. CDR3 loop: CASSSQTSGGNEQFF. CDR3 sequence (DNA): TGTGCCAGCAGCTCCCAGACTAGCGGGGGCAATGAGCAGTTCTTC.

This clonotype was detected ten times or more. The chain uses TRBV29-1 and TRBJ2-5, with D possibly called TRBD1 or TRBD2 (5 bases each). Germline CDR1 and CDR2: SQVTM and ANQGSEA. V lost 6 bases, J lost 5 bases, and 10 bases lay in between. This CDR3 has 11 amino acids. This CDR3 reads CSVTEGETQYF. The CDR3 DNA reads as TGCAGCGTAACTGAGGGGGAGACCCAGTACTTC.

Many counts were recorded for this clonotype. The rearrangement joins TRBV5-4 to TRBJ2-2, with TRBD2 matching over 10 bases. V was clipped by 3 bases and J by 4 bases; unmatched bases: 3. The CDR3 extends over 15 amino acids. Germline CDR1 and CDR2: SGHNT and YYREEE (reference sequence). CDR3 in DNA: TGTGCCAGCAGCTCAGGACTAGCGGCCACCGGGGAGCTGTTTTTT. This sequence encodes CASSSGLAATGELFF. Together with reference TRBV5-4 and TRBJ2-2, the CDR3 gives the full variable domain: ETGVTQSPTHLIKTRGQQVTLRCSSQSGHNTVSWYQQALGQGPQFIFQYYREEENGRGNFPPRFSGLQFPNYSSELNVNALELDDSALYLCASSSGLAATGELFFGEGSRLTVL.

In its sample, this clonotype was seen many times. J is TRBJ2-1 and V is TRBV6-2 or TRBV6-3, with 7 bases aligning to TRBD2. The length of the CDR3 is 14 residues. J was trimmed by 10 bases and V by 4 bases; bases with no gene match: 10. CDR1 and CDR2 from the germline V gene are MNHEY and SVGEGT. Written as DNA, the CDR3 is TGTGCCAGCAGTTTCGCCCGGGAGGCTGCCGAGCAGTTCTTC. Its protein is CASSFAREAAEQFF.

The sample holds many counts of this clonotype. The chain couples TRBV6-2 or TRBV6-3 to TRBJ2-2; 8 nucleotides align to TRBD1. J gave up 4 bases and V 6 bases, and 16 bases lay outside the gene matches. The CDR3 is 18 amino acids. Germline V gives CDR1 MNHEY, CDR2 SVGEGT. CDR3 loop: CASSPLPPDRELTGELFF. The CDR3 DNA is TGTGCCAGCAGCCCCCTACCCCCGGACAGGGAACTCACCGGGGAGCTGTTTTTT.

The chain is built from TRBV5-1 and TRBJ2-6; D call uncertain. Germline V lookup: CDR1 SGHRS, CDR2 YFSETQ. V shed 7 bases and J shed 0 bases, with 11 bases lying between them. CDR3 size: 15 residues. For the CDR3, the DNA is TGCGCCAGCCGGAGATTGAGCTCTGGGGCCAACGTCCTGACTTTC. Its translation: CASRRLSSGANVLTF.

This clonotype was detected many times. Here the CDR3 DNA reads TGTGCCAGCAGTCCCACTCTCGAGCAGTTCTTC. Protein sequence: CASSPTLEQFF. The chain uses TRBV12-3 or TRBV12-4 and TRBJ2-1, with D hard to call. V shed 5 bases and J shed 10 bases, with 9 bases lying between them. The CDR3 runs to 11 residues.

This clonotype was detected many times. V and J are TRBV28 and TRBJ2-2; D might be TRBD1 (6 bases). The V end lost 5 bases, the J end lost 5 bases, and 21 bases lay between the germline ends. The CDR3 length is 17 residues. Germline V gene data show CDR1 as MDHEN and CDR2 as SYDVKM. The DNA of the CDR3 is TGTGCCAGCAGTCCTATTCTTCTGGGGGCGATGACCGGGGAGCTGTTTTTT. It is translated as CASSPILLGAMTGELFF.

This clonotype was observed at least ten times. The chain joins TRBV27 to TRBJ2-3; no firm D call. The V gene lost 6 bases and the J gene lost 3 bases, with 10 bases spanning the gap. The germline gives CDR1 MNHEY, CDR2 SMNVEV (reference sequence). The CDR3 length is 13 residues. This CDR3 is CASSPTQTDTQYF. The CDR3 coding sequence is TGTGCCAGCAGCCCCACCCAGACAGATACGCAGTATTTT.

This clonotype was detected a few times. CDR3 loop: CASTKTPAGGPKNTQYF. CDR3 in DNA: TGTGCCAGCACCAAGACGCCAGCGGGCGGACCCAAAAATACGCAGTATTTT. This chain joins TRBV5-6 and TRBJ2-3; possibly TRBD2 for D (6 bases). The germline V gene has CDR1 SGHDT and CDR2 YYEEEE. V was cut by 6 bases and J by 7 bases, with 27 bases left in between. The CDR3 is made up of 17 amino acids.

This clonotype has ten or more counts. This chain connects TRBV7-9 to TRBJ2-2; maybe TRBD2 (6 bases). The CDR3 extends over 14 amino acids. Germline CDR1 is SEHNR and CDR2 is FQNEAQ (reference sequence). The V gene lost 6 bases and the J gene lost 5 bases, with 13 bases spanning the gap. CDR3 region: CASRVGSGTGELFF. The CDR3 nucleotides are TGTGCCAGCAGGGTTGGGAGCGGGACCGGGGAGCTGTTTTTT.

The chain uses TRBV7-9 and TRBJ1-1, with TRBD1 as a possible D gene (6 bases). Trimming stripped 1 base from V and 0 bases from J, with 15 bases between. The CDR3 totals 17 residues. Germline-derived CDR1 and CDR2 are SEHNR and FQNEAQ (reference sequence). The CDR3 nucleotides read TGTGCCAGCAGCTTAGGGCAGGGGAGTTTGATGAACACTGAAGCTTTCTTT. Its protein product is CASSLGQGSLMNTEAFF.

The chain is built from TRBV20-1 and TRBJ2-7; 10 bases match TRBD2. CDR1 is DFQATT, CDR2 SNEGSKA, per germline (reference sequence). The CDR3 consists of 13 residues. After removal of 7 bases from V and 3 bases from J, the junction contained 6 bases not matched to a gene. The CDR3 spells CSVPTSGYYEQYF. As DNA, the CDR3 is TGCAGTGTTCCGACTAGCGGGTACTACGAGCAGTACTTC.

There are a few counts of this clonotype. J is TRBJ2-5 and V is TRBV28; tentative D call: TRBD1 (6 bases). Trimming took off 6 bases at V and 0 bases at J, with 14 bases between the two ends. The germline V gene encodes CDR1 MDHEN and CDR2 SYDVKM. CDR3 length: 15 residues. The CDR3 coding sequence is TGTGCCAGCAGCACAGGGTGGGCGAACCAAGAGACCCAGTACTTC. This gives the protein CASSTGWANQETQYF.

This clonotype was seen ten or more times. The chain is built from TRBV5-1 and TRBJ2-1; 10 nucleotides match TRBD2. Germline CDR1 SGHRS, CDR2 YFSETQ. With V trimmed by 3 bases and J by 8 bases, 5 bases remained unmatched. The CDR3 has 14 amino acids. Here the CDR3 DNA reads TGCGCCAGCAGCTCTCCTAGCGGGAGTTATGAGCAGTTCTTC. Protein sequence: CASSSPSGSYEQFF.

This clonotype was seen repeatedly, ten times or more. The J gene is TRBJ1-1, the V gene TRBV19, with a tentative D call TRBD1 (5 bases). Germline values: CDR1 LNHDA, CDR2 SQIVND (reference sequence). This CDR3 spans 14 amino acids. V gave up 3 bases and J gave up 3 bases, with 11 bases separating them. The CDR3 region is CASSMWSGDTEAFF. In nucleotides, the CDR3 is TGTGCCAGTAGTATGTGGTCGGGGGACACTGAAGCTTTCTTT.

This clonotype was seen many times. The chain uses TRBV7-2 and TRBJ2-3; D not certain. CDR3 length: 14 amino acids. Germline CDR1 is SGHTA and CDR2 is FQGNSA. Trimming pared 3 bases from V and 1 base from J, leaving 8 bases between. Here the CDR3 DNA reads TGTGCCAGCAGCTTTGTCTCTCGCACAGATACGCAGTATTTT. Protein sequence: CASSFVSRTDTQYF.

This clonotype has only a few counts. The chain links TRBV2 to TRBJ2-5; D is unclear. CDR1 is SNHLY and CDR2 is FYNNEI in the germline V gene. CDR3 length: 13 residues. Trimming took off 7 bases at V and 0 bases at J, with 9 bases between the two ends. CDR3 in amino acids: CASTGRNQETQYF. The CDR3 DNA reads as TGTGCCAGCACGGGCAGGAACCAAGAGACCCAGTACTTC.

This clonotype was counted at least ten times. The CDR3 coding sequence is TGTGCCAGCAGCCACCGTGCAGCGGGGATTAATGAAAAACTGTTTTTT. It translates to CASSHRAAGINEKLFF. The V call is TRBV3-1, the J call TRBJ1-4; D remains unclear. CDR1 and CDR2 from the germline V gene are LGHDT and YNNKEL (reference sequence). This CDR3 is 16 amino acids long. Trimming cost V 3 bases and J 4 bases, with 15 bases left between them.

This clonotype was counted a few times. V is TRBV30 and J is TRBJ2-1, with 7 nucleotides matching TRBD2. The CDR3 covers 14 residues. V dropped 7 bases and J dropped 9; count of bases not matched to a gene: 15. In germline, CDR1 is GTSNPN, CDR2 SVGIG (reference sequence). The CDR3 loop reads CALPVGGGPLEQFF. The CDR3 DNA follows: TGTGCCTTACCGGTTGGGGGAGGGCCACTTGAGCAGTTCTTC.